The 9 T cell receptor beta chains below were found in one sample sequenced in a study of identical twins. TCRdb processed the 5' RACE reads anew with MiXCR; each CDR3 protein has one entry. The sample comprises about 720,000 distinct CDR3 sequences, roughly 18% of which are singletons, and about an eighth rests with the top ten. The same data also went into a second study, on T cells expressing NK-cell markers.

Sequenced: PBMCs. Receptors originate from a young woman in good health.

This rearrangement joins TRBV20-1 to TRBJ2-1; D is uncertain. Germline V gives CDR1 DFQATT, CDR2 SNEGSKA (reference sequence). V was shortened by 6 bases and J by 8 bases, with 14 bases between the two germline ends. The CDR3 consists of 12 residues. The CDR3 is CSARRTPDEQFF. CDR3 bases: TGCAGTGCCAGACGGACGCCCGATGAGCAGTTCTTC.

This clonotype was seen only a few times. The chain is built from TRBV7-6 and TRBJ1-3; D is unclear. This CDR3 comprises 15 residues. Trimming left V 1 base short and J 0 bases short, with 7 bases between. CDR1 SGHVS and CDR2 FNYEAQ come from the germline V gene. In DNA form, the CDR3 reads TGTGCCAGCAGCTTAGAGAAGGGCTCTGGAAACACCATATATTTT. The encoded protein is CASSLEKGSGNTIYF.

The V and J genes are TRBV7-8 and TRBJ2-1; 10 nucleotides line up with TRBD2. Germline V gene sequence: CDR1 SGHVS, CDR2 FQNEAQ. Germline trimming cut 5 bases from V and 1 base from J; bases unmatched to any gene: 8. The CDR3 runs 17 residues. CDR3 loop: CASSERRLAGSYNEQFF. As DNA, the CDR3 is TGTGCCAGCAGCGAACGACGACTAGCGGGTTCCTACAATGAGCAGTTCTTC.

This chain connects TRBV6-4 to TRBJ2-3, with TRBD2 identical over 10 bases. The junction had 10 bases not matched to a gene; V was cut back by 6 bases and J by 7 bases. Germline CDR1 and CDR2: MRHNA and SNTAGT. This CDR3 region has 15 residues. CDR3 residues: CASSELAGAVYTQYF. CDR3 nucleotides: TGTGCCAGCAGCGAGCTAGCGGGGGCCGTATATACGCAGTATTTT.

This clonotype was seen a few times. V and J are TRBV27 and TRBJ2-5; no definite D call. Germline V lookup: CDR1 MNHEY, CDR2 SMNVEV (reference sequence). V lost 3 bases and J lost 5, with 10 bases in between. This CDR3 has 13 amino acids. The CDR3 here is CASSLQVRETQYF. The CDR3 DNA sequence: TGTGCCAGCAGTTTGCAGGTCCGGGAGACCCAGTACTTC.

The V and J genes are TRBV7-2 and TRBJ2-7; 7 bases map to TRBD2. The CDR3 is made up of 17 amino acids. The germline CDR1 and CDR2 sequences are SGHTA and FQGNSA. The ends lost 3 bases at V and 5 bases at J; junction bases unmatched: 16. CDR3 loop: CASSFAGREFGSHEQYF. The CDR3 DNA reads TGTGCCAGCAGCTTCGCCGGGCGGGAGTTTGGAAGCCACGAGCAGTACTTC.

This clonotype was seen a handful of times. The genes are TRBV7-9 and TRBJ1-4, with D uncertain. This CDR3 region has 14 residues. The ends were cut back, 3 bases at V and 6 bases at J, with 11 bases in the middle. Per the germline V gene, CDR1 is SEHNR and CDR2 is FQNEAQ (reference sequence). The CDR3 DNA follows: TGTGCCAGCAGCTTGGAGGGTTACGATGAAAAACTGTTTTTT. Protein: CASSLEGYDEKLFF.

This clonotype was observed many times. This chain joins TRBV12-3 or TRBV12-4 and TRBJ2-3, with TRBD2 matching over 8 bases. The V and J ends lost 3 bases and 2 bases, in that order; junction bases with no gene match: 4. The CDR3 is made up of 15 amino acids. The DNA of the CDR3 is TGTGCCAGCAGTTTTACTAGCGGAAACACAGATACGCAGTATTTT. Residues: CASSFTSGNTDTQYF.

This sequence joins TRBV11-2 and TRBJ2-5; D possibly matches TRBD1 or TRBD2 (5 bases each). Germline V lookup: CDR1 SGHAT, CDR2 FQNNGV. This CDR3 comprises 15 residues. Trimming removed 2 bases at V and 7 bases at J, with 17 bases between. The CDR3 here is CASSLTGQGHGTQYF. The CDR3 DNA reads TGTGCCAGCAGCTTAACGGGGCAGGGCCACGGGACCCAGTACTTC. Filled out from reference TRBV11-2 and TRBJ2-5, the complete variable domain reads EAGVAQSPRYKIIEKRQSVAFWCNPISGHATLYWYQQILGQGPKLLIQFQNNGVVDDSQLPKDRFSAERLKGVDSTLKIQPAKLEDSAVYLCASSLTGQGHGTQYFGPGTRLLVL.